Listed below are T cell receptor beta chains from one sample, sequenced in a study of human T cells and chemical hapten exposure. One entry per CDR3 protein, called by TCRdb with MiXCR from the RACE reads. The profile covers tens of thousands of distinct CDR3 sequences, with 9.8% appearing a single time and 3.3% taken by the ten largest. This specimen was whole blood, taken in connection with sensitization to the hapten diphenylcyclopropenone (DPC). These receptors originate from a woman aged 40 to 50 with alopecia areata. Some clones in this sample may be carry-over from other donors' samples. Each CDR3 is given with its conserved first and last residue. Fields, in order: clone size, J gene, CDR3 length, V gene, D gene, CDR3 DNA, CDR3 protein. D genes are given only for firm matches. The listing skips clone size in some rows; elsewhere it reads once, few, many or a size class.

>few|TRBJ2-6|14|TRBV29-1|TRBD1
TGCAGCGCCGGGACAGGTAGTGGGGCCAACGTCCTGACTTTC
CSAGTGSGANVLTF
>many|TRBJ2-5|13|TRBV9|-
TGTGCCAGCAGCGTCCCCCCCGGAGAGACCCAGTACTTC
CASSVPPGETQYF
>many|TRBJ2-6|16|TRBV6-2/TRBV6-3|-
TGTGCCAGCAGTTATTCATGGAACTCTGGGGCCAACGTCCTGACTTTC
CASSYSWNSGANVLTF
>many|TRBJ1-5|16|TRBV7-8|-
TGTGCCAGCAGCCTCCGGGACGTCACTAGCAATCAGCCCCAGCATTTT
CASSLRDVTSNQPQHF
>-|TRBJ1-2|14|TRBV6-2/TRBV6-3|TRBD1
TGTGCCAGCAGTTCTCCGGGACAGGGTGATGGCTACACCTTC
CASSSPGQGDGYTF
>-|TRBJ1-2|14|TRBV6-6|TRBD1
TGTGCCAGCACCTCGCAGGGGGCCGGCTATGGCTACACCTTC
CASTSQGAGYGYTF
>-|TRBJ1-5|15|TRBV9|-
TGTGCCAGCAGCGTAGACGGGTCTAGCAATCAGCCCCAGCATTTT
CASSVDGSSNQPQHF
>-|TRBJ2-7|14|TRBV7-9|TRBD2
TGTGCCAGCCTTAGCGGGGGGGCCATGTACGAGCAGTACTTC
CASLSGGAMYEQYF
>many|TRBJ2-4|14|TRBV3-1|TRBD1
TGTGCCAGCAGCGAGACAGGGGCTTATGACATTCAGTACTTC
CASSETGAYDIQYF
>-|TRBJ2-3|14|TRBV7-2|-
TGTGCCAGCAGCTCCGATTGGGGCACAGATACGCAGTATTTT
CASSSDWGTDTQYF
>few|TRBJ2-3|14|TRBV5-5|-
TGTGCCAGCAGCTGGCTGGGGAGCACAGATACGCAGTATTTT
CASSWLGSTDTQYF
>-|TRBJ2-7|13|TRBV28|-
TGTGCCAGCACCACCCGTATCCCCTACGAGCAGTACTTC
CASTTRIPYEQYF
>-|TRBJ2-7|14|TRBV11-3|-
TGTGCCAGCAGCCCGCTCCGGGGCTCCCACGAGCAGTACTTC
CASSPLRGSHEQYF
>few|TRBJ2-3|14|TRBV30|-
TGTGCCTGGAGACGCGAGGCCTGGGCGGATACGCAGTATTTT
CAWRREAWADTQYF
>-|TRBJ2-7|14|TRBV20-1|TRBD2
TGCAGTGCTAGAGATGGACTAGCGGGGGCCGAGCAGTACTTC
CSARDGLAGAEQYF
>-|TRBJ1-6|16|TRBV7-2|TRBD1
TGTGCCAGCATCGTTACAGGGGGTCCTTATAATTCACCCCTCCACTTT
CASIVTGGPYNSPLHF